Below, 9 T cell receptor beta chains from the same sample are listed, as sequenced in a study of identical twins. MiXCR, applied by TCRdb to the 5' RACE reads, yields one record per CDR3 protein. The sample lists 200,000 to 300,000 distinct CDR3 sequences, approximately 12% seen once, with roughly 4.2% in the top ten. These data were also reused for a study on yellow fever vaccine responses in identical twins.

Sequenced material: memory (CD45RO+) T cells sorted from blood. These receptors were collected from a woman aged 18-35 years in good health.

V usage is TRBV2 and J usage is TRBJ2-2, with 8 bases lining up with TRBD1. The V segment lost 6 bases and the J segment 8 bases; nucleotides outside the gene matches: 5. The V gene's germline CDR1 is SNHLY and CDR2 FYNNEI. There are 13 residues in the CDR3. The CDR3 coding sequence is TGTGCCAGCAGAGGACAGGGTACAGGGGAGCTGTTTTTT. Amino acid sequence: CASRGQGTGELFF. Drawing the rest from reference TRBV2 and TRBJ2-2, the complete variable domain is EPEVTQTPSHQVTQMGQEVILRCVPISNHLYFYWYRQILGQKVEFLVSFYNNEISEKSEIFDDQFSVERPDGSNFTLKIRSTKLEDSAMYFCASRGQGTGELFFGEGSRLTVL.

The chain is built from TRBV6-1 and TRBJ1-4, with D unclear. V gave up 5 bases and J gave up 8 bases, with 15 bases separating them. The CDR3 sequence is 14 residues long. CDR1 is MNHNS and CDR2 is SASEGT in the germline V gene. CDR3 protein: CASSRDLNQEKLFF. CDR3 bases: TGTGCCAGCAGTCGAGACTTGAATCAAGAAAAACTGTTTTTT.

The CDR3 reads CASRKGRGWGTDTQYF. In nucleotides, the CDR3 is TGTGCCAGCCGCAAAGGGCGGGGTTGGGGCACAGATACGCAGTATTTT. V gene TRBV27 combines with J gene TRBJ2-3, with D tentatively TRBD2 (6 bases). Trimming took off 8 bases at V and 1 base at J, with 19 bases between the two ends. Per the germline V gene, CDR1 is MNHEY and CDR2 is SMNVEV (reference sequence). The length of the CDR3 is 16 residues.

This clonotype was seen many times. This chain uses TRBV20-1 with TRBJ2-1; tentatively, D is TRBD1 or TRBD2 (5 bases each). Trimming took 6 bases from V and 2 from J, leaving 14 bases between them. The CDR3 is 14 residues long. The germline gives CDR1 DFQATT, CDR2 SNEGSKA (reference sequence). CDR3: CSAGAQGPYNEQFF. As DNA, the CDR3 is TGCAGTGCAGGGGCGCAGGGACCCTACAATGAGCAGTTCTTC.

In this sample, this clonotype turned up a few times. An end of the junction does not agree with germline; a read error may underlie this. The chain combines TRBV24-1 with TRBJ2-1; D unresolved. This CDR3 contains 13 residues. The V gene's germline CDR1 is KGHDR and CDR2 SFDVKD. The CDR3 DNA sequence: TGTGCCACCAGTGATCCCTCCGACAATGAGCAGTTCTTC. This translates into CATSDPSDNEQFF.

The rearrangement joins TRBV20-1 to TRBJ1-4; D is uncertain. Trimming removed 2 bases at V and 8 bases at J, with 9 bases between. The germline V gene has CDR1 DFQATT and CDR2 SNEGSKA (reference sequence). The CDR3 is made up of 12 amino acids. CDR3 protein: CSARSLVEKLFF. In DNA, the CDR3 is TGCAGTGCTAGATCCTTGGTCGAAAAACTGTTTTTT.

This clonotype was detected only a few times. The chain joins TRBV4-1 to TRBJ2-7, with a tentative D call TRBD1 (6 bases). This CDR3 is 18 amino acids long. Trimming stripped 4 bases from V and 2 bases from J, with 24 bases between. Germline values: CDR1 MGHRA, CDR2 YSYEKL. In DNA form, the CDR3 reads TGCGCCAGCAGCCCAGGTCCATTTCAGGGGAATAGGACCTACGAGCAGTACTTC. Translation gives CASSPGPFQGNRTYEQYF.

The DNA for the CDR3 is TGTGCCAGCGGAGGGGATGAAAAACTGTTTTTT. Amino acids: CASGGDEKLFF. The chain joins TRBV9 to TRBJ1-4; tentatively, D is TRBD1 (5 bases). Germline V gene sequence: CDR1 SGDLS, CDR2 YYNGEE. The CDR3 consists of 11 residues. Trimming removed 7 bases from V and 6 bases from J, with 7 bases in between.

The chain joins TRBV30 to TRBJ2-2; D gene unclear. This CDR3 contains 10 residues. Germline V gene sequence: CDR1 GTSNPN, CDR2 SVGIG (reference sequence). Trimming stripped 5 bases from V and 6 bases from J, with 4 bases between. The CDR3 spells CAWGAGELFF. The DNA of the CDR3 is TGTGCCTGGGGAGCCGGGGAGCTGTTTTTT.